These T cell receptor beta chains were read from a single sample in a study of T-cell reconstitution after alpha-beta-depleted transplantation in children. TCRdb used MiXCR to reprocess the PCR reads, holding one entry per CDR3 protein. The table includes 150,000 to 200,000 distinct CDR3 sequences, roughly 6.3% detected once. The sequences come from PBMCs, collected before TCRalphabeta/CD19-depleted stem cell transplant. The origin of the receptors is a girl younger than two with combined immunodeficiency, due to receive a stem cell transplant. Both conserved end residues are part of each CDR3. Rows may omit the clone size; those that give it use once, few, many or a size class.

TRBJ1-3 | TRBV7-9 | . | CASSTPDTGNTIYF
TRBJ2-7 | TRBV15 | many | CATSRGWGYEQYF
TRBJ1-1 | TRBV7-2 | . | CASSLQTEGGGAFF
TRBJ2-1 | TRBV13 | many | CASSSPGQGFYNEQFF
TRBJ2-1 | TRBV2 | many | CASSASWGYNEQFF
TRBJ1-1 | TRBV14 | many | CASRKGPEAFF
TRBJ2-2 | TRBV4-2 | many | CASSQAYGRDPNTGELFF
TRBJ2-3 | TRBV7-6 | few | CASSVDPTSGVTDTQYF
TRBJ2-7 | TRBV20-1 | many | CSARGLAGGRSFSSYEQYF
TRBJ2-1 | TRBV6-5 | many | CASSYSSSGRYNEQFF
TRBJ1-4 | TRBV7-2 | few | CASSLAHGDTKRGPNEKLFF
TRBJ2-2 | TRBV7-6 | many | CASSVLGPLAGELFF
TRBJ1-5 | TRBV5-8 | few | CASSSGTAFNQPQHF
TRBJ2-1 | TRBV6-2/TRBV6-3 | many | CASTRRERNEQFF
TRBJ2-6 | TRBV27 | few | CASRRTGSSGANVLTF
TRBJ2-7 | TRBV28 | . | CASTNLAGAYEQYF
TRBJ2-7 | TRBV4-3 | many | CASSRSRDFYYEQYF
TRBJ2-1 | TRBV13 | many | CASSPGMHNEQFF
TRBJ2-3 | TRBV29-1 | . | CSVAPGLASTDTQYF
TRBJ2-1 | TRBV6-5 | . | CASSYDRVKDEQFF
TRBJ2-5 | TRBV6-6 | many | CAILNGETQYF
TRBJ2-5 | TRBV20-1 | . | CSARDKGLVAGEVETQYF
TRBJ2-7 | TRBV7-2 | few | CASSPIGGGPYEQYF
TRBJ2-6 | TRBV7-9 | many | CASSGSEVSGANVLTF
TRBJ2-3 | TRBV7-8 | many | CASSLVTGIDTQYF
TRBJ1-4 | TRBV12-3/TRBV12-4 | many | CASSANRATNEKLFF
TRBJ2-7 | TRBV7-7 | many | CASSAQGLSEQYF
TRBJ2-2 | TRBV6-2/TRBV6-3 | . | CASSYNPRTGELFF
TRBJ2-5 | TRBV7-2 | . | CASSHRTYPETQYF
TRBJ2-3 | TRBV5-6 | . | CASSMDVAGVGTDTQYF
TRBJ2-2 | TRBV6-5 | many | CASSYHREGELFF
TRBJ2-4 | TRBV7-2 | few | CASSLADGTPKNIQYF
TRBJ2-2 | TRBV18 | . | CASSPPGVPLGLFF
TRBJ2-5 | TRBV28 | many | CASSFGLVETQYF
TRBJ2-5 | TRBV7-2 | . | CASSPRLAGYQETQYF
TRBJ2-3 | TRBV7-6 | few | CASSLDGRTVTDTQYF
TRBJ2-2 | TRBV29-1 | many | CSVEWGAGTGELFF
TRBJ2-7 | TRBV29-1 | . | CSAQSGDRYEQYF
TRBJ2-4 | TRBV2 | many | CASTFARVQYF
TRBJ2-6 | TRBV29-1 | many | CSVSHRGHTSGANVLTF
TRBJ2-7 | TRBV12-3/TRBV12-4 | many | CASSSGGFYEQYF